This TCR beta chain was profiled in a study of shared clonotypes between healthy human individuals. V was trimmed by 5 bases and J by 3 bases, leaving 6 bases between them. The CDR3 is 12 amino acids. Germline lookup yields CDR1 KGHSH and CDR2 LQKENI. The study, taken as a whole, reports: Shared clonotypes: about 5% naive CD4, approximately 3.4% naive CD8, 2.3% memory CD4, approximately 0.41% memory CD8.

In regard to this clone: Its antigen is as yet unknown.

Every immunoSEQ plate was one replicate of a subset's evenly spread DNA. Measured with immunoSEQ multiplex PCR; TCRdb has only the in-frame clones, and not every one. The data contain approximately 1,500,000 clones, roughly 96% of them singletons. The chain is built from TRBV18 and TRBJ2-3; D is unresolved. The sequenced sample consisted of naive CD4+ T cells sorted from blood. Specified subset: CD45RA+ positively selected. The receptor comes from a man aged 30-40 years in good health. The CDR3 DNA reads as TGTGCCAGCTCAAGTCAGACAGATACGCAGTATTTT. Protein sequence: CASSSQTDTQYF.